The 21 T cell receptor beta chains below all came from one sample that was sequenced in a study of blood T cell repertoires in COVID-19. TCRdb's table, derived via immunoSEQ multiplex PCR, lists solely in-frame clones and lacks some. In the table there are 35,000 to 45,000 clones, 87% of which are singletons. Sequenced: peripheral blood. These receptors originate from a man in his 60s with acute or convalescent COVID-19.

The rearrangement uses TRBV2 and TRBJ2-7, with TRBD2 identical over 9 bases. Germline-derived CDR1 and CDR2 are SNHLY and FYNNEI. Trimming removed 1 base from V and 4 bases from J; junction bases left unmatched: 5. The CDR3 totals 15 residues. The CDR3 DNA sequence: TGTGCCAGCAGTGAAGAGAGCGGGAGGCGGTACGAGCAGTACGTC. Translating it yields CASSEESGRRYEQYV.

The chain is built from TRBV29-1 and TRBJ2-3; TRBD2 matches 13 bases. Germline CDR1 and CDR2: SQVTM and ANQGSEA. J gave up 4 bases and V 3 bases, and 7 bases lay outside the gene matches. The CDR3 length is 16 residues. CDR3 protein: CSVELWTSGSADTQYF. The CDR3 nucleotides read TGCAGCGTTGAGTTATGGACTAGCGGGAGTGCAGATACGCAGTATTTT.

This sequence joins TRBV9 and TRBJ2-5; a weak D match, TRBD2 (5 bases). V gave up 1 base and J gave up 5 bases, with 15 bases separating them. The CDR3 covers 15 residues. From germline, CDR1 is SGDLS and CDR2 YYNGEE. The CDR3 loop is CASSVLDHTGETQYF. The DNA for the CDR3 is TGTGCCAGCAGCGTACTGGACCATACGGGGGAGACCCAGTACTTC.

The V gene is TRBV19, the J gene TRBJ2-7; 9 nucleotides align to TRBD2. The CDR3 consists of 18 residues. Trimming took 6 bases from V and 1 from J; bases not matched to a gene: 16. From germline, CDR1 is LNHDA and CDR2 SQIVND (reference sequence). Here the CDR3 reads CASSHRGLAQGRSYEQYF. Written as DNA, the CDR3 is TGTGCCAGTAGCCACCGGGGACTAGCACAGGGGAGGTCCTACGAGCAGTACTTC.

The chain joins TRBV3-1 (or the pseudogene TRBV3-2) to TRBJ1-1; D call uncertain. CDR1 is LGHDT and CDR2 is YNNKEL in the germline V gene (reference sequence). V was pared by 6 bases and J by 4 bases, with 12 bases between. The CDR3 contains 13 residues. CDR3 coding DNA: TGTGCCAGCAGACTCCAATACTCCACTGAAGCTTTCTTT. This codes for CASRLQYSTEAFF.

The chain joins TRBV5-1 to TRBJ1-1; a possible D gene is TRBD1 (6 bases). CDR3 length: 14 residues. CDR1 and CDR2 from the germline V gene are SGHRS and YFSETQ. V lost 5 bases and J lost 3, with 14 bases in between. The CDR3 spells CASRFGQTYTEAFF. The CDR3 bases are TGCGCCAGCAGGTTTGGACAGACATACACTGAAGCTTTCTTT.

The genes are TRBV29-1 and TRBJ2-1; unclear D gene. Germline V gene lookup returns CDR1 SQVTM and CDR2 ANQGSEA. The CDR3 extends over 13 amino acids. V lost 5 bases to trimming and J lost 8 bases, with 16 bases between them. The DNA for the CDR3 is TGCAGCGTTCCCCCAAATGAGAACGATGAGCAGTTCTTC. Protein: CSVPPNENDEQFF.

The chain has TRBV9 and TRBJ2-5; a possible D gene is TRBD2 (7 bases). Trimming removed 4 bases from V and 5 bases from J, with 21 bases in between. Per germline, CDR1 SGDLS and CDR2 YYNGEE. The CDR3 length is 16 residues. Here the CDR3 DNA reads TGTGCCAGCAGCCTTGGGGGGGGACACCTGGCGGAGACCCAGTACTTC. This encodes CASSLGGGHLAETQYF.

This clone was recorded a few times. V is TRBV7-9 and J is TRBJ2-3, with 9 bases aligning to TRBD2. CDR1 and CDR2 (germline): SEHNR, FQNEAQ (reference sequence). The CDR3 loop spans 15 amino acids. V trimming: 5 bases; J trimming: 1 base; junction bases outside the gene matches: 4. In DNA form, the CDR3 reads TGTGCCAGCAGCCCGCGGACTAGCGGCACAGATACGCAGTATTTT. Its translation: CASSPRTSGTDTQYF.

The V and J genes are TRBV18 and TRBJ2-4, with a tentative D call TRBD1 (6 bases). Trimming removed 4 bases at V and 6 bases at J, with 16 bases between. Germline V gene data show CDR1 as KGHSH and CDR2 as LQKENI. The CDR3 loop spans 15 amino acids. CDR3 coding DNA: TGTGCCAGCTCACTAGAAAACAGGGTCATAAACATTCAGTACTTC. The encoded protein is CASSLENRVINIQYF.

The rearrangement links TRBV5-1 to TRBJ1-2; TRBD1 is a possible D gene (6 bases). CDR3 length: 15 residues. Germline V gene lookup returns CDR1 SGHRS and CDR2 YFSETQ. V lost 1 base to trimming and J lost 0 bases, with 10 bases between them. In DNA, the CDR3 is TGCGCCAGCAGCTTGCTACAGGGATCTAACTATGGCTACACCTTC. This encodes CASSLLQGSNYGYTF.

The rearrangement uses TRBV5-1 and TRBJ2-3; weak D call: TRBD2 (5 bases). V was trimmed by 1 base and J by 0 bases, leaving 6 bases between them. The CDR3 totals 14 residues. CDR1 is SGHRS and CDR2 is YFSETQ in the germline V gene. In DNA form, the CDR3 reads TGCGCCAGCAGCTTGCTAGCTAGCACAGATACGCAGTATTTT. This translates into CASSLLASTDTQYF.

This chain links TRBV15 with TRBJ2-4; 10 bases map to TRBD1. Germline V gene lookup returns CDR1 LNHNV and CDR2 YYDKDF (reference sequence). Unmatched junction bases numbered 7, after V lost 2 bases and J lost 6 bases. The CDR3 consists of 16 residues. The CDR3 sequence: CATSRSIGQGVNIQYF. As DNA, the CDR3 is TGTGCCACCAGCAGAAGCATAGGACAGGGGGTAAACATTCAGTACTTC.

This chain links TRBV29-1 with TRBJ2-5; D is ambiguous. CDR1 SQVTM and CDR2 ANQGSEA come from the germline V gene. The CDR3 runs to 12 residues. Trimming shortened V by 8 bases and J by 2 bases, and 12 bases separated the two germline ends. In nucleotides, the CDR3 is TGCAGCCATTCTAGAGAGCAAGAGACCCAGTACTTC. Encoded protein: CSHSREQETQYF.

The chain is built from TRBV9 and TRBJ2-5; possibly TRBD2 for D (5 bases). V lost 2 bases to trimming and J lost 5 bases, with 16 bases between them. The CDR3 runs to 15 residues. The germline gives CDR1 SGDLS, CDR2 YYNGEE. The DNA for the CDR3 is TGTGCCAGCAGCGTCGACTTACTAGGGTGGGAGACCCAGTACTTC. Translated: CASSVDLLGWETQYF.

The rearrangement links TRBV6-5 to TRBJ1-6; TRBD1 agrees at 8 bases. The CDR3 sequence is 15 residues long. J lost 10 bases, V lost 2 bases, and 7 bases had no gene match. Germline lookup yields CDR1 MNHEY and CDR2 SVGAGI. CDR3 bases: TGTGCCAGCAGTTACAAGGACAGGGTGGGATCACCCCTCCACTTT. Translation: CASSYKDRVGSPLHF.

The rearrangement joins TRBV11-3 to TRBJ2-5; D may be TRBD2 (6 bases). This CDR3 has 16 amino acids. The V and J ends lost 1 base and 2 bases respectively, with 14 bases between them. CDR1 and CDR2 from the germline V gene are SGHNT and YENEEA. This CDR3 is CASSLVGTPGQETQYF. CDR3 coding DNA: TGTGCCAGCAGCTTAGTTGGGACTCCCGGGCAAGAGACCCAGTACTTC.

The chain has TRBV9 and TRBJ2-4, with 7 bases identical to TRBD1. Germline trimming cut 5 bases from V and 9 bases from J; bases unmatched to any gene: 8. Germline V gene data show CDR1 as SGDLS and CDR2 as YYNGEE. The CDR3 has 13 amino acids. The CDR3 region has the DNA TGTGCCAGCAGTTTAGACAGGGTCGGCATTCAGTACTTC. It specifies CASSLDRVGIQYF. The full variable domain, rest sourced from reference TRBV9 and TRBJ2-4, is DSGVTQTPKHLITATGQRVTLRCSPRSGDLSVYWYQQSLDQGLQFLIQYYNGEERAKGNILERFSAQQFPDLHSELNLSSLELGDSALYFCASSLDRVGIQYFGAGTRLSVL.

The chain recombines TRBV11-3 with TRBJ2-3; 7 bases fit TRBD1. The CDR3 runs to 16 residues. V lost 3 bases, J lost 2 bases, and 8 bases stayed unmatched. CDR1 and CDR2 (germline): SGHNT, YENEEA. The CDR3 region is CASSLGRGGTTDTQYF. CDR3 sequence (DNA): TGTGCCAGCAGCTTGGGGCGAGGGGGCACCACAGATACGCAGTATTTT.

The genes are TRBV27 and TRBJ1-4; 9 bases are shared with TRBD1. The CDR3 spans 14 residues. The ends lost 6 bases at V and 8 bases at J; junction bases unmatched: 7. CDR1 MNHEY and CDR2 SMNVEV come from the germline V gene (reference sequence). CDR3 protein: CASRLQGAGEKLFF. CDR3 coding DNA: TGTGCCAGCAGGCTACAGGGGGCAGGAGAAAAACTGTTTTTT.

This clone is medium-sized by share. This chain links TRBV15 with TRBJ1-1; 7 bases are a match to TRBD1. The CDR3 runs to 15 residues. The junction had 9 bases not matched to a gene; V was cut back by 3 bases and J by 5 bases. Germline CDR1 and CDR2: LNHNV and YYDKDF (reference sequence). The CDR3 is CATSSQDRFGTEAFF. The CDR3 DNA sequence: TGTGCCACCAGCAGTCAGGACAGGTTTGGTACTGAAGCTTTCTTT.